The 16 T cell receptor beta chains in this list originate from one sample, sequenced in a study of shared clonotypes between healthy human individuals. Clones were sequenced by immunoSEQ multiplex PCR, and TCRdb holds only the in-frame ones, with some missing. This sample has some 1,600,000 clones, with 95% to 99% found just once. Sequencing was carried out using naive CD4+ T cells sorted from blood. The subset denotes: CD45RA+ positively selected. Receptors originate from a man under 40 in good health.

Remarks on this clone: Within the sample, other DNA sequences also encode this same CDR3. The chain recombines TRBV7-9 with TRBJ1-3, with a weak D call TRBD1 (6 bases). V was cut by 3 bases and J by 4 bases, with 10 bases left in between. CDR3 length: 14 amino acids. The germline V gene has CDR1 SEHNR and CDR2 FQNEAQ (reference sequence). The CDR3 bases are TGTGCCAGCAGCTTTCGGGACACCGGAAACACCATATATTTT. Translated: CASSFRDTGNTIYF.

The chain joins TRBV10-3 to TRBJ2-5; 9 bases map to TRBD2. This CDR3 has 15 amino acids. In germline, CDR1 is ENHRY, CDR2 SYGVKD. Trimming cost V 3 bases and J 5 bases; bases outside gene matches: 7. In DNA form, the CDR3 reads TGTGCCATCAGTGATAGGGCGGGAGGGGCGGAGACCCAGTACTTC. It translates to CAISDRAGGAETQYF.

J is TRBJ2-1 and V is TRBV2; D remains ambiguous. The V end was cut by 1 base, the J end by 13 bases, with 8 bases between. CDR3 size: 11 residues. Germline assignment: CDR1 SNHLY and CDR2 FYNNEI. This CDR3 reads CASSEVGRQFF. CDR3 in DNA: TGTGCCAGCAGTGAAGTTGGCAGACAGTTCTTC.

Notes on this clone: The same CDR3 also results from other DNA sequences found in this sample. The CDR3 sequence is CASSERVDTQYF. In nucleotides, the CDR3 is TGTGCCAGCAGTGAAAGGGTAGATACGCAGTATTTT. The chain carries TRBV2 and TRBJ2-3; no reliable D call. The CDR3 covers 12 residues. The ends were cut back, 2 bases at V and 5 bases at J, with 5 bases in the middle. The germline CDR1 and CDR2 sequences are SNHLY and FYNNEI.

This sequence joins TRBV2 and TRBJ2-7; tentatively, D is TRBD1 or TRBD2 (7 bases each). This CDR3 has 15 amino acids. Trimming left V 3 bases short and J 0 bases short, with 12 bases between. Germline V gene lookup returns CDR1 SNHLY and CDR2 FYNNEI. For the CDR3, the DNA is TGTGCCAGCAGTGACAGGGGGAGGGCCTCCTACGAGCAGTACTTC. As protein: CASSDRGRASYEQYF.

To note about this clone: The identical CDR3 is also encoded by other nucleotide sequences in the sample. This rearrangement joins TRBV6-1 to TRBJ1-5; possibly TRBD1 for D (5 bases). Between the trimmed V and J ends, which lost 5 bases and 5 bases, there was a span of 10 bases. CDR1 MNHNS and CDR2 SASEGT come from the germline V gene. The CDR3 loop spans 13 amino acids. The CDR3 loop reads CASSLQGDQPQHF. The CDR3 coding sequence is TGTGCCAGCAGTCTCCAGGGTGATCAGCCCCAGCATTTT.

The V and J genes are TRBV7-9 and TRBJ2-6, with 10 bases that match TRBD1. This CDR3 has 17 amino acids. Trimming removed 2 bases from V and 3 bases from J; junction bases left unmatched: 4. Germline values: CDR1 SEHNR, CDR2 FQNEAQ (reference sequence). In DNA, the CDR3 is TGTGCCAGCAGCTTAAGACAGGGGGCGGTTGGGGCCAACGTCCTGACTTTC. It encodes CASSLRQGAVGANVLTF.

The genes are TRBV27 and TRBJ1-1; 7 nucleotides line up with TRBD1. With 3 bases clipped from V and 6 bases from J, the junction kept 10 bases outside the gene matches. This CDR3 has 15 residues. Germline-derived CDR1 and CDR2 are MNHEY and SMNVEV (reference sequence). The CDR3 nucleotides are TGTGCCAGCAGTTTCACAGGGGCGACGTTGTCTGAAGCTTTCTTT. It encodes CASSFTGATLSEAFF.

The CDR3 sequence is CASSPGTGAPETQYF. DNA for the CDR3: TGTGCCAGCTCACCAGGGACAGGGGCCCCAGAGACCCAGTACTTC. The rearrangement uses TRBV18 and TRBJ2-5, with 10 bases aligning to TRBD1. The CDR3 has 15 amino acids. Trimming took 2 bases from V and 4 from J; bases not matched to a gene: 4. Germline loops: CDR1 KGHSH, CDR2 LQKENI.

Concerning this clone itself: Other DNA sequences in the sample encode the same CDR3. V and J are TRBV20-1 and TRBJ2-1; TRBD2 is a possible D gene (6 bases). The CDR3 sequence is 10 residues long. Trimming left V 6 bases short and J 10 bases short, with 10 bases between. Per the germline V gene, CDR1 is DFQATT and CDR2 is SNEGSKA (reference sequence). The CDR3 protein is CSASGLEQFF. For the CDR3, the DNA is TGCAGTGCCTCGGGACTGGAGCAGTTCTTC.

This chain links TRBV9 with TRBJ1-2, with 9 bases that match TRBD1. The CDR3 contains 13 residues. V lost 4 bases, J lost 8 bases, and 6 bases stayed unmatched. Germline-derived CDR1 and CDR2 are SGDLS and YYNGEE. The CDR3: CASSITGTGGYTF. The DNA for the CDR3 is TGTGCCAGCAGCATAACCGGGACAGGGGGCTACACCTTC.

The CDR3 sequence is CASSLRTDRPQHF. CDR3 coding DNA: TGTGCCAGCAGTCTTCGGACGGATCGGCCCCAGCATTTT. V is TRBV6-5 and J is TRBJ1-5; no clear D. The CDR3 is 13 amino acids. V shed 5 bases and J shed 9 bases, with 14 bases lying between them. Germline V gene data show CDR1 as MNHEY and CDR2 as SVGAGI.

V gene TRBV9 combines with J gene TRBJ2-7; the match to TRBD1 covers 8 bases. The germline V gene encodes CDR1 SGDLS and CDR2 YYNGEE. CDR3 length: 14 residues. V dropped 4 bases and J dropped 2; count of bases not matched to a gene: 5. The CDR3 DNA sequence: TGTGCCAGCAGCCAGACAGGGGTGGCCTACGAGCAGTACTTC. Encoded protein: CASSQTGVAYEQYF.

The rearrangement joins TRBV29-1 to TRBJ2-2, with D tentatively TRBD1 (6 bases). Trimming took 7 bases from V and 2 from J, leaving 14 bases between them. The CDR3 has 14 residues. The V gene's germline CDR1 is SQVTM and CDR2 ANQGSEA. In nucleotides, the CDR3 is TGCAGCGGACATTCCGGGACAAACACCGGGGAGCTGTTTTTT. Translating gives CSGHSGTNTGELFF.

The chain recombines TRBV4-2 with TRBJ1-2, with a tentative D call TRBD1 (5 bases). Germline V gene sequence: CDR1 LGHNA, CDR2 YNFKEQ. The V and J ends lost 3 bases and 3 bases respectively, with 20 bases between them. The CDR3 runs 17 residues. CDR3 DNA: TGTGCCAGCAGCCATACTTCCCTCGGGGGAAAAGACTATGGCTACACCTTC. Translated, it gives CASSHTSLGGKDYGYTF.

The chain uses TRBV30 and TRBJ1-1; perhaps TRBD1 as D (6 bases). Between the trimmed V and J ends, which lost 5 bases and 3 bases, there was a span of 13 bases. There are 13 residues in the CDR3. Germline V gene lookup returns CDR1 GTSNPN and CDR2 SVGIG (reference sequence). The CDR3 DNA reads TGTGCCTGGGCAACAGGGCCCCACACTGAAGCTTTCTTT. Protein: CAWATGPHTEAFF.